The clone carrying this TCR beta chain was counted a few times. This entry belongs to a study of blood T cell repertoires in COVID-19. Across the whole study: In each case, the material was cDNA or gDNA derived from T cells, B-cell-depleted T cells, or PBMCs.

In the source study's methods: By means of reference gene primer amplification, nucleated cell counts were estimated. TCRdb's copy holds only in-frame clones and misses some; the assay was immunoSEQ multiplex PCR. V and J calls and clone size are copied from that table; D and trimming were computed from the DNA. The table has 250,000 to 350,000 clones, roughly 87% seen once; the top ten hold roughly 2.2%. The receptor's source is a woman in her fifties or sixties who had recovered from COVID-19. Specimen: peripheral blood.

CDR3 residues: CASSRLGQGGEKLFF. In DNA, the CDR3 is TGTGCCAGCAGCCGATTGGGACAGGGCGGTGAAAAACTGTTTTTT. The rearrangement joins TRBV14 to TRBJ1-4; TRBD1 agrees at 9 bases. The length of the CDR3 is 15 residues. J gave up 7 bases and V 4 bases, and 7 bases lay outside the gene matches. Germline CDR1 SGHDN, CDR2 FVKESK.